The T cell receptor beta chain described here comes from a study of shared clonotypes between healthy human individuals. Study-wide background: Samples came from two female and three male donors aged 18 to 49.

This clone was seen once. Some 30,000 T cell genomes, or 200 to 250 ng DNA, went into the sorted-subset replicate PCRs. Produced via immunoSEQ multiplex PCR; TCRdb's table is partial and in-frame only. Of millions of clones listed, more than 80% are singletons. The CDR3 spans 14 residues. Deletions cut 2 bases from V and 3 bases from J, with 11 bases between. In germline, CDR1 is GTSNPN, CDR2 SVGIG (reference sequence). The chain joins TRBV30 to TRBJ2-4; no definite D call. The sequence was collected from a man aged 18 to 30 in good health. Some clones in this sample may be carry-over from other donors' samples. The specimen was naive CD4+ T cells from PBMCs. Indicated subset: CD45RA+ positively selected. The DNA for the CDR3 is TGTGCCTGGAGTCGAGCATGGGGCAAAAACATTCAGTACTTC. It encodes CAWSRAWGKNIQYF.